This T cell receptor (beta chain) was documented in a study of T-cell reconstitution after alpha-beta-depleted transplantation in children. Study outcomes and limitations: Several hundred expanded graft clones reportedly were the source of alpha-beta T cells about two months after transplant. For some patients, TCRbeta diversity was high at day 60 because of recipient T cells and thymic progenitors that survived. T-cell counts and diversity at one year post-transplant came mainly from newly produced T cells.

The TCRbeta library incorporated unique molecular identifiers. TCRdb reprocessed the PCR reads via MiXCR and lists one record per CDR3 protein. The profile shows 450,000 to 550,000 distinct CDR3 sequences, about an eighth of them singletons. The sample holds a few counts of this clonotype. Its specificity is unknown. The CDR3 is made up of 14 amino acids. The junction had 5 bases not matched to a gene; V was cut back by 4 bases and J by 5 bases. V is TRBV12-3 or TRBV12-4 and J is TRBJ1-2; 9 bases line up with TRBD1. The clonotype comes from a female patient aged 2-15 years who had a stem cell transplant for aplastic anemia, so the T cells may come from the graft donor. This specimen was PBMCs, mostly from graft donor cells, taken 180 days after TCRalphabeta/CD19-depleted stem cell transplant. The CDR3 DNA follows: TGTGCCAGCAGTTCGGACAGGGGTAGTTATGGCTACACCTTC. Amino acids: CASSSDRGSYGYTF.